These T cell receptor beta chains were read from a single sample in a study of blood T cell repertoires in COVID-19. Here immunoSEQ multiplex PCR was the method, and the copy in TCRdb shows in-frame clones only, minus some. The repertoire includes about 80,000 clones, under 85% of them detected once, and around 9.7% sits in the top ten. The sequenced sample was peripheral blood. The origin of the receptors is a human donor in a cohort sampled during active COVID-19. The CDR3 runs from the conserved cysteine through the conserved F or W. Each record gives: J gene, clone size, V gene, D gene, CDR3 protein, CDR3 DNA. A D gene is named only where the DNA matches it firmly. The size of a clone is reported for some rows only, either as once, few or many, or as a class for expanded clones.

j_call: TRBJ1-5; clone_size: .; v_call: TRBV10-2; d_call: .; cdr3_aa: CASSPGRSGQPQHF; cdr3_nt: TGCGCCAGCAGTCCCGGAAGGTCGGGTCAGCCCCAGCATTTT
j_call: TRBJ1-3; clone_size: .; v_call: TRBV4-1; d_call: TRBD1; cdr3_aa: CASSPPDRVTGNTIYF; cdr3_nt: TGCGCCAGCAGCCCTCCGGACAGGGTCACTGGAAACACCATATATTTT
j_call: TRBJ2-2; clone_size: .; v_call: TRBV28; d_call: .; cdr3_aa: CASSLFPVETGELFF; cdr3_nt: TGTGCCAGCAGTTTATTCCCGGTAGAAACCGGGGAGCTGTTTTTT
j_call: TRBJ2-7; clone_size: few; v_call: TRBV2; d_call: .; cdr3_aa: CASSEVVGTTTVEQYF; cdr3_nt: TGTGCCAGCAGTGAAGTTGTAGGGACAACGACGGTCGAGCAGTACTTC
j_call: TRBJ2-3; clone_size: once; v_call: TRBV19; d_call: .; cdr3_aa: CASSLRTSTDTQYF; cdr3_nt: TGTGCCAGTAGTCTACGGACTAGCACAGATACGCAGTATTTT
j_call: TRBJ1-6; clone_size: few; v_call: TRBV28; d_call: .; cdr3_aa: CASIPQRGINSPLHF; cdr3_nt: TGTGCCAGCATCCCGCAAAGGGGGATTAATTCACCCCTCCACTTT
j_call: TRBJ1-5; clone_size: few; v_call: TRBV7-6; d_call: TRBD1; cdr3_aa: CASSGRTGDNQPQHF; cdr3_nt: TGTGCCAGCAGCGGACGGACAGGGGACAATCAGCCCCAGCATTTT
j_call: TRBJ1-6; clone_size: few; v_call: TRBV5-1; d_call: TRBD1; cdr3_aa: CASSPDGQGGSPLHF; cdr3_nt: TGCGCCAGCAGCCCGGACGGACAGGGCGGTTCACCCCTCCACTTT
j_call: TRBJ1-6; clone_size: many; v_call: TRBV28; d_call: .; cdr3_aa: CASTASSYNSPLHF; cdr3_nt: TGTGCCAGCACCGCGAGCTCCTATAATTCACCCCTCCACTTT
j_call: TRBJ2-5; clone_size: .; v_call: TRBV19; d_call: .; cdr3_aa: CASSFRADRDLGTQYF; cdr3_nt: TGTGCCAGTAGTTTCCGTGCAGACAGAGACCTTGGGACCCAGTACTTC
j_call: TRBJ1-5; clone_size: .; v_call: TRBV30; d_call: .; cdr3_aa: CAWSRTGSQPQHF; cdr3_nt: TGTGCCTGGAGTCGCACAGGGAGCCAGCCCCAGCATTTT
j_call: TRBJ1-5; clone_size: .; v_call: TRBV3-1/TRBV3-2; d_call: TRBD1; cdr3_aa: CASSPGTGGGQPQHF; cdr3_nt: TGTGCCAGCAGCCCCGGGACAGGGGGTGGACAGCCCCAGCATTTT
j_call: TRBJ2-7; clone_size: once; v_call: TRBV11-2; d_call: TRBD1; cdr3_aa: CASSQDRGGLYEQYF; cdr3_nt: TGTGCCAGCAGCCAGGACAGGGGAGGCCTCTACGAGCAGTACTTC
j_call: TRBJ1-1; clone_size: .; v_call: TRBV19; d_call: TRBD1; cdr3_aa: CASLKRTGGGSTEAFF; cdr3_nt: TGTGCCAGTCTTAAACGGACAGGGGGTGGGAGCACTGAAGCTTTCTTT
j_call: TRBJ2-7; clone_size: few; v_call: TRBV7-8; d_call: .; cdr3_aa: CASSRRSYEQYF; cdr3_nt: TGTGCCAGCAGCCGGAGGTCCTACGAGCAGTACTTC
j_call: TRBJ1-3; clone_size: .; v_call: TRBV5-1; d_call: TRBD1; cdr3_aa: CASSTGGGGFGNTIYF; cdr3_nt: TGCGCCAGCAGCACCGGTGGAGGGGGCTTTGGAAACACCATATATTTT
j_call: TRBJ1-1; clone_size: .; v_call: TRBV20-1; d_call: .; cdr3_aa: CSASPDTEAFF; cdr3_nt: TGCAGTGCCTCCCCCGACACTGAAGCTTTCTTT
j_call: TRBJ2-3; clone_size: once; v_call: TRBV24-1; d_call: TRBD2; cdr3_aa: CATSGAGLAGAIDTQYF; cdr3_nt: TGTGCCACCAGTGGCGCGGGACTAGCGGGGGCCATTGATACGCAGTATTTT
j_call: TRBJ2-2; clone_size: .; v_call: TRBV25-1; d_call: .; cdr3_aa: CASSPGQNTGELFF; cdr3_nt: TGTGCCAGCAGCCCGGGACAGAACACCGGGGAGCTGTTTTTT
j_call: TRBJ2-3; clone_size: .; v_call: TRBV9; d_call: .; cdr3_aa: CASSVVASASTDTQYF; cdr3_nt: TGTGCCAGCAGCGTAGTTGCTAGCGCGAGTACAGATACGCAGTATTTT
j_call: TRBJ1-2; clone_size: .; v_call: TRBV5-4; d_call: .; cdr3_aa: CASSPDSYGYTF; cdr3_nt: TGTGCCAGCAGCCCTGACAGCTATGGCTACACCTTC
j_call: TRBJ2-6; clone_size: .; v_call: TRBV2; d_call: .; cdr3_aa: CASSPNRAGANVLTF; cdr3_nt: TGTGCCAGCAGTCCCAACAGGGCTGGGGCCAACGTCCTGACTTTC
j_call: TRBJ1-6; clone_size: .; v_call: TRBV14; d_call: TRBD1; cdr3_aa: CASSQDPGGRNSPLHF; cdr3_nt: TGTGCCAGCAGCCAAGATCCAGGGGGTAGAAATTCACCCCTCCACTTT
j_call: TRBJ1-2; clone_size: .; v_call: TRBV5-6; d_call: .; cdr3_aa: CASIQTGRAIYGYTF; cdr3_nt: TGTGCCAGCATCCAAACCGGCAGGGCGATTTATGGCTACACCTTC
j_call: TRBJ2-7; clone_size: .; v_call: TRBV18; d_call: .; cdr3_aa: CASSPASSYEQYF; cdr3_nt: TGTGCCAGCTCACCAGCTAGCAGCTACGAGCAGTACTTC
j_call: TRBJ1-1; clone_size: .; v_call: TRBV2; d_call: .; cdr3_aa: CASSELGTPNTEAFF; cdr3_nt: TGTGCCAGCAGTGAACTGGGGACACCTAACACTGAAGCTTTCTTT
j_call: TRBJ2-5; clone_size: .; v_call: TRBV9; d_call: TRBD2; cdr3_aa: CASSHRLAGEAETQYF; cdr3_nt: TGTGCCAGCAGCCACAGACTAGCGGGAGAGGCTGAGACCCAGTACTTC
j_call: TRBJ1-1; clone_size: .; v_call: TRBV3-1/TRBV3-2; d_call: .; cdr3_aa: CASSQQGGTEAFF; cdr3_nt: TGTGCCAGCAGCCAACAAGGAGGCACTGAAGCTTTCTTT
j_call: TRBJ2-7; clone_size: .; v_call: TRBV5-1; d_call: TRBD2; cdr3_aa: CASSPLEAGAPHEQYF; cdr3_nt: TGCGCCAGCAGCCCCCTAGAAGCGGGAGCTCCCCACGAGCAGTACTTC
j_call: TRBJ2-7; clone_size: .; v_call: TRBV19; d_call: TRBD2; cdr3_aa: CASSIASGRNEQYF; cdr3_nt: TGTGCCAGTAGTATAGCTAGCGGGAGAAACGAGCAGTACTTC
j_call: TRBJ2-3; clone_size: .; v_call: TRBV2; d_call: .; cdr3_aa: CASSELVAGQDTQYF; cdr3_nt: TGTGCCAGCAGTGAATTGGTCGCGGGGCAGGATACGCAGTATTTT
j_call: TRBJ2-1; clone_size: .; v_call: TRBV28; d_call: TRBD2; cdr3_aa: CASSLLAGGSYNEQFF; cdr3_nt: TGTGCCAGCAGCTTACTAGCGGGAGGCTCCTACAATGAGCAGTTCTTC
j_call: TRBJ1-5; clone_size: .; v_call: TRBV19; d_call: .; cdr3_aa: CASKKGQGGQPQHF; cdr3_nt: TGTGCCAGTAAGAAGGGGCAGGGAGGTCAGCCCCAGCATTTT
j_call: TRBJ2-1; clone_size: .; v_call: TRBV5-1; d_call: .; cdr3_aa: CASSLSSGVGVHEQFF; cdr3_nt: TGCGCCAGCAGCTTGTCCTCAGGGGTTGGTGTACATGAGCAGTTCTTC
j_call: TRBJ1-2; clone_size: .; v_call: TRBV6-5; d_call: TRBD1; cdr3_aa: CASRGTVFLHGYTF; cdr3_nt: TGTGCCAGCAGGGGGACAGTCTTTCTCCATGGCTACACCTTC
j_call: TRBJ1-5; clone_size: .; v_call: TRBV6-1; d_call: .; cdr3_aa: CATGWEPQHF; cdr3_nt: TGTGCCACAGGGTGGGAGCCCCAGCATTTT
j_call: TRBJ1-1; clone_size: .; v_call: TRBV19; d_call: TRBD1; cdr3_aa: CASSLTGAPTEAFF; cdr3_nt: TGTGCCAGTAGCTTGACAGGGGCCCCCACTGAAGCTTTCTTT
j_call: TRBJ2-7; clone_size: .; v_call: TRBV6-6; d_call: .; cdr3_aa: CASSYNPLRSYEQYF; cdr3_nt: TGTGCCAGCAGTTATAACCCCCTACGGTCCTACGAGCAGTACTTC
j_call: TRBJ1-1; clone_size: .; v_call: TRBV18; d_call: .; cdr3_aa: CASSPYREGTEAFF; cdr3_nt: TGTGCCAGCTCACCTTACAGGGAAGGCACTGAAGCTTTCTTT
j_call: TRBJ2-1; clone_size: .; v_call: TRBV3-1/TRBV3-2; d_call: .; cdr3_aa: CASSQGWLRDEQFF; cdr3_nt: TGTGCCAGCAGCCAAGGGTGGCTCCGGGATGAGCAGTTCTTC
j_call: TRBJ2-3; clone_size: once; v_call: TRBV3-1/TRBV3-2; d_call: .; cdr3_aa: CASSPRGTDTQYF; cdr3_nt: TGTGCCAGCAGCCCACGAGGCACAGATACGCAGTATTTT
j_call: TRBJ2-5; clone_size: .; v_call: TRBV5-4; d_call: .; cdr3_aa: CASSLAVTRSKETQYF; cdr3_nt: TGTGCCAGCAGCTTGGCGGTGACTCGATCCAAAGAGACCCAGTACTTC
j_call: TRBJ2-7; clone_size: .; v_call: TRBV30; d_call: TRBD1; cdr3_aa: CAWSEGRTGGDEQYF; cdr3_nt: TGTGCCTGGAGTGAGGGGAGGACAGGGGGCGACGAGCAGTACTTC
j_call: TRBJ2-1; clone_size: .; v_call: TRBV11-2; d_call: .; cdr3_aa: CASSLGRVEGEQFF; cdr3_nt: TGTGCCAGCAGCTTAGGTAGGGTAGAGGGTGAGCAGTTCTTC
j_call: TRBJ2-5; clone_size: .; v_call: TRBV18; d_call: .; cdr3_aa: CASSPPFGGAETQYF; cdr3_nt: TGTGCCAGCTCACCACCCTTCGGCGGAGCAGAGACCCAGTACTTC
j_call: TRBJ1-6; clone_size: .; v_call: TRBV27; d_call: TRBD1; cdr3_aa: CASSSGTGHNSPLHF; cdr3_nt: TGTGCCAGCAGTTCCGGGACAGGGCATAATTCACCCCTCCACTTT
j_call: TRBJ1-2; clone_size: .; v_call: TRBV19; d_call: TRBD1; cdr3_aa: CASSMTGEYGYTF; cdr3_nt: TGTGCCAGTAGTATGACAGGGGAATATGGCTACACCTTC
j_call: TRBJ2-5; clone_size: .; v_call: TRBV3-1/TRBV3-2; d_call: TRBD2; cdr3_aa: CASSPSPGTSTETQYF; cdr3_nt: TGTGCCAGCAGCCCAAGCCCAGGGACTAGCACCGAGACCCAGTACTTC
j_call: TRBJ1-6; clone_size: .; v_call: TRBV30; d_call: .; cdr3_aa: CAWSPGTYNSPLHF; cdr3_nt: TGTGCCTGGAGCCCGGGGACCTATAATTCACCCCTCCACTTT
j_call: TRBJ1-2; clone_size: .; v_call: TRBV7-8; d_call: .; cdr3_aa: CASSLSRVGIYGYTF; cdr3_nt: TGTGCCAGCAGCTTATCCAGGGTGGGCATCTATGGCTACACCTTC